The clone carrying this T cell receptor beta chain has only a few counts. The antigen is unknown. One end of the junction varies from germline; a read error may be responsible. Study-wide results and caveats: Tumor memory CD4+ T cell TCR gene usage clustered with blood and lymph node memory CD4+ cells and lymph node naive CD4+ cells. Tumor-infiltrating Treg TCR alpha and beta sequences overlapped most with tumor naive CD4+ T cells, then blood naive.

The CDR3 has 16 residues. Germline V CDR1 and CDR2: LGHNA, YNFKEQ. Constant-region reverse primers amplified full-length variable regions, followed by semi-nested Nested Universal Primer A PCR. TCRdb analysed the 5' RACE reads with MiXCR anew, one entry per CDR3 protein. The data hold 55,000 to 75,000 distinct CDR3 sequences, with approximately 29% observed a single time. This chain connects TRBV4-2 to TRBJ1-4, with a weak D call TRBD1 (5 bases). This sequence originates from a female donor with breast cancer. Sequencing was carried out using tumor-infiltrating naive CD4+ T cells sorted from the breast tumor. This sample's subset: naive CD4+ T cells, CD4+CD45RA+CD25-. CDR3 loop: CASSQEGGAYGEKLFF. Written as DNA, the CDR3 is TGTGCCAGCAGTCAAGAGGGAGGGGCTTATGGGGAAAAACTGTTTTTT.